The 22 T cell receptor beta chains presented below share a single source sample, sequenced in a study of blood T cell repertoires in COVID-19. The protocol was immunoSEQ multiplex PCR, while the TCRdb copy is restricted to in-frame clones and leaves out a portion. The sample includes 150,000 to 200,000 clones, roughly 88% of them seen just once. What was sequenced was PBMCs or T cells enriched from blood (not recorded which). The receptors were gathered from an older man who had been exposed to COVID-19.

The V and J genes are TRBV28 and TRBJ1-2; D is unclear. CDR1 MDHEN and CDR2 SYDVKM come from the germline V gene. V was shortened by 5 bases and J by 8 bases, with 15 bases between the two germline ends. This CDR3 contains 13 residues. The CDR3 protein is CASSQVRGRGYTF. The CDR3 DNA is TGTGCCAGCAGTCAGGTCCGGGGAAGAGGCTACACCTTC.

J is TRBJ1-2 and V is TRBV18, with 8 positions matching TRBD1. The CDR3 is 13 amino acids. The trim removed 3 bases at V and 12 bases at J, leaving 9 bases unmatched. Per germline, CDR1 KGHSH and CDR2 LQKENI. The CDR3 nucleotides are TGTGCCAGCTCACCGTCCGGGACAGGAAACGACACCTTC. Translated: CASSPSGTGNDTF.

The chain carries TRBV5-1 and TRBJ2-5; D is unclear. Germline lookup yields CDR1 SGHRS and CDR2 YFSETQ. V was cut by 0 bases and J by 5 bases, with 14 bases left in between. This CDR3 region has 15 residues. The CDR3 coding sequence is TGCGCCAGCAGCTTGGCCTTCGTAGCCGGGGAGACCCAGTACTTC. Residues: CASSLAFVAGETQYF.

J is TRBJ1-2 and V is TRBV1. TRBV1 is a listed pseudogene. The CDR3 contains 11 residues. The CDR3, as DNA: TGCACCAGCTGCCTCCGGAGAGGCTACACCTTC. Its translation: CTSCLRRGYTF.

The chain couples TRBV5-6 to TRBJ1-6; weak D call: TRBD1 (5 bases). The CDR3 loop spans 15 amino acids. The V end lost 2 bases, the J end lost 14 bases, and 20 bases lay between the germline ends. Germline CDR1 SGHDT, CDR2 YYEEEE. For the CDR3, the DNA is TGTGCCAGCAGCTTCAGAGACAGAGAGACCCCGACCCTCCACTTT. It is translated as CASSFRDRETPTLHF. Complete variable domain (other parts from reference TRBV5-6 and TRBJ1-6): DAGVTQSPTHLIKTRGQQVTLRCSPKSGHDTVSWYQQALGQGPQFIFQYYEEEERQRGNFPDRFSGHQFPNYSSELNVNALLLGDSALYLCASSFRDRETPTLHFGNGTRLTVT.

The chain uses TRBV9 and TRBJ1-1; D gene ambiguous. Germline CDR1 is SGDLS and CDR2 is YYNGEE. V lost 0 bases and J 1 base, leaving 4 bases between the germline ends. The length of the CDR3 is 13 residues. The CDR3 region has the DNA TGTGCCAGCAGCGTAGTATGGAACACTGAAGCTTTCTTT. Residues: CASSVVWNTEAFF.

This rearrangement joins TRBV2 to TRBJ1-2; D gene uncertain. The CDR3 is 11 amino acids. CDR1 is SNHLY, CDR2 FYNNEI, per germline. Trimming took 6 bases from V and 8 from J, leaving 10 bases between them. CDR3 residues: CASRELRGYTF. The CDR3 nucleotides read TGTGCCAGCAGAGAACTCCGGGGCTACACCTTC.

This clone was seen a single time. The CDR3 coding sequence is TGTGCCAGCTCACTTTCCCTCGGGAGGGGGGAGTACGAGCAGTACTTC. Its protein product is CASSLSLGRGEYEQYF. The chain combines TRBV18 with TRBJ2-7, with TRBD2 matching over 8 bases. With V trimmed by 4 bases and J by 4 bases, 12 bases remained unmatched. In germline, CDR1 is KGHSH, CDR2 LQKENI. The CDR3 runs 16 residues.

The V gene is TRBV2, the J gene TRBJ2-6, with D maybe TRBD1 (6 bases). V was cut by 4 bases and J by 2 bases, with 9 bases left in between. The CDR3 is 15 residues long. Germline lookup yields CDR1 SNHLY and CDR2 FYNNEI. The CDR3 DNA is TGTGCCAGCAGTGTTGGGGGCGCTGGGGCCAACGTCCTGACTTTC. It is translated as CASSVGGAGANVLTF.

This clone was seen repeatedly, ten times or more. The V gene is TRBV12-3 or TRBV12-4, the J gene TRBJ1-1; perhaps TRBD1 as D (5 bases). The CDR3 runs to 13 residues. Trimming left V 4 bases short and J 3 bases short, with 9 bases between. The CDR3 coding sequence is TGTGCCAGCAGTTACCAGGGTGACACTGAAGCTTTCTTT. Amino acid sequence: CASSYQGDTEAFF.

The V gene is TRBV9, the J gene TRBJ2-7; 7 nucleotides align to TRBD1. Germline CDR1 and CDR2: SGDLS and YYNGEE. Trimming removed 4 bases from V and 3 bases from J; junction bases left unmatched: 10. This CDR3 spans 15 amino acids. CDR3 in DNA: TGTGCCAGCAGCTCCGCAGGGGGTTGGGGCTACGAGCAGTACTTC. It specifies CASSSAGGWGYEQYF.

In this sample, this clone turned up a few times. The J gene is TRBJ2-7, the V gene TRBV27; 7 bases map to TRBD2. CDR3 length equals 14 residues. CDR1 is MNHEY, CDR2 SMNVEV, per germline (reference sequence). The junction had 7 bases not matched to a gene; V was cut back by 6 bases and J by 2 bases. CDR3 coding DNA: TGTGCCAGCAGGGGAGGGGTGGGGCCCTACGAGCAGTACTTC. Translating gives CASRGGVGPYEQYF.

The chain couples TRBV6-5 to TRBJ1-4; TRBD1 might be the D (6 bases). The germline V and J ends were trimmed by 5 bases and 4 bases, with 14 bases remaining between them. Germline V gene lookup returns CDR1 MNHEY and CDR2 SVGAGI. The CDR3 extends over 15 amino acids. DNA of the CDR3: TGTGCCAGCAGTCAGCGGACAGCTATTAATGAAAAACTGTTTTTT. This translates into CASSQRTAINEKLFF.

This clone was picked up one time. DNA of the CDR3: TGTGCCAGCATGGGGTCGTCAGCGGCTAACTATGGCTACACCTTC. As protein: CASMGSSAANYGYTF. The V call is TRBV6-5, the J call TRBJ1-2; no definite D call. Germline-derived CDR1 and CDR2 are MNHEY and SVGAGI. The CDR3 extends over 15 amino acids. With 7 bases removed from V and 0 bases from J, the gap between germline ends came to 15 bases.

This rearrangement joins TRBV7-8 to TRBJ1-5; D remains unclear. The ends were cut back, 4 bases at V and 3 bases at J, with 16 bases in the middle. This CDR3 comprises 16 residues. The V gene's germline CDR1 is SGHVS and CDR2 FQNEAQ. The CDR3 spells CASSSTGYMVNQPQHF. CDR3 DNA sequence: TGTGCCAGCAGCTCGACGGGTTATATGGTCAATCAGCCCCAGCATTTT.

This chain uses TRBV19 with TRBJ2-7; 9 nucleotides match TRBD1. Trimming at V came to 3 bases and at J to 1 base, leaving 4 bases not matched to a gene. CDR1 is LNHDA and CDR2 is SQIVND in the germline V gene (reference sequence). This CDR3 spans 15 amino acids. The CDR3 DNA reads TGTGCCAGTAGTATTTCAGGACAGGGGTCCTACGAGCAGTACTTC. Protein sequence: CASSISGQGSYEQYF.

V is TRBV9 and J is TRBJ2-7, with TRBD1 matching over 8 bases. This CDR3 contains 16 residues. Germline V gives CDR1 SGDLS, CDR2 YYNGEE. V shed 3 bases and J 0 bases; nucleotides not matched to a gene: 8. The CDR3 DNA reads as TGTGCCAGCAGCGGTGCGGGACAGGAGAACTCCTACGAGCAGTACTTC. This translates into CASSGAGQENSYEQYF.

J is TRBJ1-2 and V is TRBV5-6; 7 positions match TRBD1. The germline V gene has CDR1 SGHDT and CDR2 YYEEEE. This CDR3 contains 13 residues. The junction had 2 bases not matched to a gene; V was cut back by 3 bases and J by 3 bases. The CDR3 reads CASSWQGDYGYTF. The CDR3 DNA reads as TGTGCCAGCAGCTGGCAGGGGGACTATGGCTACACCTTC.

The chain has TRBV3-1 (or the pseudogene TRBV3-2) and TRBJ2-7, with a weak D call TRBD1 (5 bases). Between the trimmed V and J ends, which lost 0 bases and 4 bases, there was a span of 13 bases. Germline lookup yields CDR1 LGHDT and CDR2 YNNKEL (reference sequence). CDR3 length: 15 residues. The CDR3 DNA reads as TGTGCCAGCAGCCAAGACTCCGGCAGGGCGTACGAGCAGTACTTC. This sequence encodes CASSQDSGRAYEQYF.

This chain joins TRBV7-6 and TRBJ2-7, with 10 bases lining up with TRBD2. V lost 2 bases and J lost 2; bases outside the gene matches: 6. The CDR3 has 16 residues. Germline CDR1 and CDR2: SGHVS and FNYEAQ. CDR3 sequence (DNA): TGTGCCAGCAGCTTATATGCTAGCGGGAGTACCTACGAGCAGTACTTC. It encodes CASSLYASGSTYEQYF.

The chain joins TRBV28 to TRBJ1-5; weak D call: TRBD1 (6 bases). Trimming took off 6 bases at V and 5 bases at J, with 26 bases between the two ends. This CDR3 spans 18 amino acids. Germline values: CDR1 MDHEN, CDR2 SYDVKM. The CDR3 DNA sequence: TGTGCCAGCAGCCGTCGCCCCCGGGGGGCGGTTATCGATCAGCCCCAGCATTTT. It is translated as CASSRRPRGAVIDQPQHF.

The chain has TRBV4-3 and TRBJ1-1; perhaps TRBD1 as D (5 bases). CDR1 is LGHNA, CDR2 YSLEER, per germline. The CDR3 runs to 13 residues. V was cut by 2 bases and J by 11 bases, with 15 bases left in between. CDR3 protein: CASSQFMGLLAFF. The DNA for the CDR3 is TGCGCCAGCAGCCAATTCATGGGGCTGTTGGCTTTCTTT.